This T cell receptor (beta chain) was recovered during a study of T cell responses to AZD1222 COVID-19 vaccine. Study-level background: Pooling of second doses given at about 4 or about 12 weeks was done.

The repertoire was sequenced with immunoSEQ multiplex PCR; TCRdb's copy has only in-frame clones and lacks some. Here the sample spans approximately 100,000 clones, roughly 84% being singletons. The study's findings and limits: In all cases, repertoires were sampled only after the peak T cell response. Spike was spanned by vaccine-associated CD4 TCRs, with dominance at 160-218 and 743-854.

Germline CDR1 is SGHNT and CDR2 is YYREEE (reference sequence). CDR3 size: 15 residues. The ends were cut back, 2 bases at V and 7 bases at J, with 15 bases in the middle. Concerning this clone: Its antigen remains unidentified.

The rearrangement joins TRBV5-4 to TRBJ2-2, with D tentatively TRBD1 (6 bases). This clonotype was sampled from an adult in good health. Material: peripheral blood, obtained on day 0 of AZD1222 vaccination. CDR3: CASSFVARGDGELFF. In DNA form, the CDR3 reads TGTGCCAGCAGCTTCGTAGCCAGGGGAGACGGGGAGCTGTTTTTT.